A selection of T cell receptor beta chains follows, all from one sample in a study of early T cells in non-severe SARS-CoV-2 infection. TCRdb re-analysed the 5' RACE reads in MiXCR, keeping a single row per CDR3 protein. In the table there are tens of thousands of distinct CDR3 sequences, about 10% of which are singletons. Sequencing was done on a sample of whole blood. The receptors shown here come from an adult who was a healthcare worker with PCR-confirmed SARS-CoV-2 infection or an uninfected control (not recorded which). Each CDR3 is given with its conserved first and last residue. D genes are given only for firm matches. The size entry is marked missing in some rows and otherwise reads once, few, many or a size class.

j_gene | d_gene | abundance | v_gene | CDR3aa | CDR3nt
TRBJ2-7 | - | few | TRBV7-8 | CASSAQDGDSYEQYF | TGTGCCAGCAGCGCCCAGGACGGAGACTCCTACGAGCAGTACTTC
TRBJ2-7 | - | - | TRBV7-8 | CASSPDPTREQYF | TGTGCCAGCAGCCCGGACCCAACACGGGAGCAGTACTTC
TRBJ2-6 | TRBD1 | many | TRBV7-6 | CASSLVAGTGGLGANVLTF | TGTGCCAGCAGCTTAGTGGCCGGGACAGGGGGTCTTGGGGCCAACGTCCTGACTTTC
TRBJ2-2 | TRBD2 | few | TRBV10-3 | CAISRTSADPGELFF | TGTGCCATCTCCCGGACTAGCGCGGACCCCGGGGAGCTGTTTTTT
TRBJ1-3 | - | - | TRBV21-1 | CDLTRAAGNTIYF | TGTGACCTTACGCGGGCTGCAGGAAACACCATATATTTT
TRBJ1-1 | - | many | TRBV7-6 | CASSLDLNTEAFF | TGTGCCAGCAGCTTAGACTTGAACACTGAAGCTTTCTTT
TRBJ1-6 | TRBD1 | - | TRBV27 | CASSSTGYNSPLHF | TGTGCCAGCAGTTCGACAGGGTACAATTCACCCCTCCACTTT
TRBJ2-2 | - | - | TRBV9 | CASSARESGELFF | TGTGCCAGCAGCGCCAGGGAATCCGGGGAGCTGTTTTTT
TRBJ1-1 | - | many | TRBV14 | CASSQEVGAEAFF | TGTGCCAGCAGCCAAGAGGTGGGGGCTGAAGCTTTCTTT
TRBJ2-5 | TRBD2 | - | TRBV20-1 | CSARVWLAGVFLETQYF | TGCAGTGCTAGGGTATGGCTAGCGGGAGTTTTTCTAGAGACCCAGTACTTC
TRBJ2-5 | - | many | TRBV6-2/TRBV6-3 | CASSTRLGGETQYF | TGTGCCAGCAGTACCCGACTAGGCGGGGAGACCCAGTACTTC
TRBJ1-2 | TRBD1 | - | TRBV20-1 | CSAKARGRDYGYTF | TGCAGTGCTAAAGCCAGGGGGCGAGACTATGGCTACACCTTC
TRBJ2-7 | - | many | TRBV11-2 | CASSFQGEQYF | TGTGCCAGCAGCTTTCAAGGGGAGCAGTACTTC
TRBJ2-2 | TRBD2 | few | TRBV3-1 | CASSQSGGNTGELFF | TGTGCCAGCAGTCAAAGCGGGGGGAACACCGGGGAGCTGTTTTTT
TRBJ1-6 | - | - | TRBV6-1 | CASSVFRAESSYNSPLHF | TGTGCCAGCAGTGTTTTCCGGGCTGAGAGCTCCTATAATTCACCCCTCCACTTT
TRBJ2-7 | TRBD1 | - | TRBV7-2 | CASSLDRGYEQYF | TGTGCCAGCAGCTTAGACAGGGGGTACGAGCAGTACTTC
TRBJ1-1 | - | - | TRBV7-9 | CASRPRGENTEAFF | TGTGCCAGCAGGCCCCGCGGGGAGAACACTGAAGCTTTCTTT
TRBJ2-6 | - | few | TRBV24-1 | CATRDSGANVLTF | TGTGCCACCAGAGACTCTGGGGCCAACGTCCTGACTTTC
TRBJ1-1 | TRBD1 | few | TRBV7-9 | CASSFWDRTGEAFF | TGTGCCAGCAGCTTTTGGGACAGGACAGGAGAAGCTTTCTTT
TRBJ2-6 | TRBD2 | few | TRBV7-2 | CASSFSGRISGANVLTF | TGTGCCAGCAGCTTCAGCGGGAGGATCTCTGGGGCCAACGTCCTGACTTTC
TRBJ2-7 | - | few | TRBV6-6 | CASSYRQIYEQYF | TGTGCCAGCAGTTACCGACAGATCTACGAGCAGTACTTC
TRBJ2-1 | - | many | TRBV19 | CASKGPGQDNEQFF | TGTGCCAGCAAGGGTCCGGGGCAGGACAATGAGCAGTTCTTC
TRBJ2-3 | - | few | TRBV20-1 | CSATTSGEEIIGTDTQYF | TGCAGTGCTACCACCTCGGGGGAGGAGATAATCGGCACAGATACGCAGTATTTT
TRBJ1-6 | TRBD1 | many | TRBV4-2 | CASSQVAGGSPLHF | TGTGCCAGCAGCCAAGTGGCAGGGGGTTCACCCCTCCACTTT
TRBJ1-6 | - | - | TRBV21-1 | CASSKREGDELHF | TGTGCCAGCAGCAAAAGGGAGGGGGACGAACTCCACTTT
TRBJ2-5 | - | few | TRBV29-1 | CSAGHWGETQYF | TGCAGCGCAGGACACTGGGGAGAGACCCAGTACTTC
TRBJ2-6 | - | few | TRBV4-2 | CASSPRANSGANVLTF | TGTGCCAGCAGCCCTAGGGCAAACTCTGGGGCCAACGTCCTGACTTTC
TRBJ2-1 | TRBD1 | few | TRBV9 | CASSVGTGTYNEQFF | TGTGCCAGCAGCGTAGGGACAGGGACCTACAATGAGCAGTTCTTC
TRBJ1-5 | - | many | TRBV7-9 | CASSLSQYEPQHF | TGTGCCAGCAGCCTAAGCCAGTACGAGCCCCAGCATTTT
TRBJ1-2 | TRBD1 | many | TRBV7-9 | CASSRGQNYGYTF | TGTGCCAGCAGCCGGGGACAGAACTATGGCTACACCTTC
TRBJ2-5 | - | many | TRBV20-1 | CSARLTVGETQYF | TGCAGTGCTAGATTAACCGTGGGGGAGACCCAGTACTTC
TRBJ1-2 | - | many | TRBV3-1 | CASSQDIGIYGYTF | TGTGCCAGCAGCCAAGATATAGGAATCTATGGCTACACCTTC
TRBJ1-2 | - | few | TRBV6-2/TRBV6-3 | CASSYSSGESYF | TGTGCCAGCAGTTACTCTTCTGGGGAGTCCTACTTC
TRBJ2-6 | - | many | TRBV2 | CASSDGSGANVLTF | TGTGCCAGCAGTGACGGCTCTGGGGCCAACGTCCTGACTTTC
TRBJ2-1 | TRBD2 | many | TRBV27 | CASTGLGLAYNEQFF | TGTGCCAGCACCGGCCTCGGACTAGCGTACAATGAGCAGTTCTTC
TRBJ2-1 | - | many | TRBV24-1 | CATSDPEVGNEQFF | TGTGCCACCAGTGATCCGGAAGTGGGGAATGAGCAGTTCTTC
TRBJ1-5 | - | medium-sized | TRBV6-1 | CASSEFGVGNQPQHF | TGTGCCAGCAGTGAATTTGGAGTCGGTAATCAGCCCCAGCATTTT
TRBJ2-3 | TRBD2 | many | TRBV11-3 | CASSLDTSVRGTDTQYF | TGTGCCAGCAGCTTAGATACTAGCGTCCGGGGCACAGATACGCAGTATTTT
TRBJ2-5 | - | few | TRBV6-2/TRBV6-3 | CASSYSVPAETQYF | TGTGCCAGCAGTTACTCGGTTCCGGCAGAGACCCAGTACTTC
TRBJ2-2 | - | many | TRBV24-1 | CATRGTRDTGELFF | TGTGCCACCAGAGGAACTCGGGACACCGGGGAGCTGTTTTTT
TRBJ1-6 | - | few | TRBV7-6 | CASSLARRRAPYNSPLHF | TGTGCCAGCAGCTTAGCGCGCAGGAGGGCCCCCTATAATTCACCCCTCCACTTT
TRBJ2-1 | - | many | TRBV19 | CASSELAQGEQFF | TGTGCCAGTAGTGAATTAGCGCAGGGTGAGCAGTTCTTC
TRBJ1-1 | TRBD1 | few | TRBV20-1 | CSARGWGTAWAFF | TGCAGTGCTAGAGGATGGGGGACAGCATGGGCTTTCTTT
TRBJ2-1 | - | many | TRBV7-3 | CASSPRGVDNEQFF | TGTGCCAGCAGCCCCCGGGGTGTTGACAATGAGCAGTTCTTC
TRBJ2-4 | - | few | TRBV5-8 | CASSRGSGQGAKNIQYF | TGTGCCAGCAGCCGGGGATCAGGCCAGGGGGCCAAAAACATTCAGTACTTC
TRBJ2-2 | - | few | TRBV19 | CASRNLRDGKAGELFF | TGTGCCAGTAGGAACTTACGGGACGGCAAGGCCGGGGAGCTGTTTTTT
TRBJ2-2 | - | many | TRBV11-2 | CASTKLAGANTGELFF | TGTGCCAGCACTAAACTGGCAGGGGCGAACACCGGGGAGCTGTTTTTT
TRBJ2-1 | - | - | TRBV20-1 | CSARVPGYNNEQFF | TGCAGTGCTAGAGTCCCAGGGTATAACAATGAGCAGTTCTTC
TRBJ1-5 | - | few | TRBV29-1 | CSVGRENQPQHF | TGCAGCGTTGGCCGAGAGAATCAGCCCCAGCATTTT
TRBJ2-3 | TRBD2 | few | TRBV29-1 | CSVEGLAGESDTQYF | TGCAGCGTTGAAGGGCTAGCGGGGGAGTCAGATACGCAGTATTTT
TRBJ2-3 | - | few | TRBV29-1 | CSVEGSTDTQYF | TGCAGCGTTGAAGGGTCCACAGATACGCAGTATTTT
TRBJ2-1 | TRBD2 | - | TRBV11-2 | CASSLAGGNYKEQFF | TGTGCCAGCAGCCTGGCGGGGGGAAACTACAAAGAGCAGTTCTTC
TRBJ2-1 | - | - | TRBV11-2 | CASSLDRGGYNEQFF | TGTGCCAGCAGCTTAGATCGGGGCGGCTACAATGAGCAGTTCTTC
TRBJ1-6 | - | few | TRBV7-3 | CASRRRPLHF | TGTGCCAGCCGCCGCCGGCCCCTCCACTTT
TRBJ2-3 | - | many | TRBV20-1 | CSVRGYGDTQYF | TGCAGTGTTCGGGGGTATGGAGATACGCAGTATTTT
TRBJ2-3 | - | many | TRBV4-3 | CASSQVPRTDTQYF | TGCGCCAGCAGCCAAGTACCCCGCACAGATACGCAGTATTTT
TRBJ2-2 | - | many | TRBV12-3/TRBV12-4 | CASSSNTGELFF | TGTGCCAGCAGTTCGAACACCGGGGAGCTGTTTTTT